The 32 T cell receptor beta chains below come from one sample, sequenced in a study of graft-versus-host responses after intestinal transplantation. Profiling relied on immunoSEQ multiplex PCR, and the TCRdb table lists in-frame clones only, not all of them. The sample carries some 90,000 clones, roughly 90% recorded once. No antigen has been assigned to these receptors. The sample in question was unstimulated CD4+ T cells sorted from spleen or lymph node cells, obtained before intestinal transplant. All receptors come from a human donor who received an intestinal transplant.

This clone was seen more than once but under ten times. This chain connects TRBV6-1 to TRBJ1-1; D gene unclear. The length of the CDR3 is 14 residues. Trimming removed 6 bases from V and 0 bases from J, with 11 bases in between. Germline-derived CDR1 and CDR2 are MNHNS and SASEGT. The CDR3 protein is CASSETEVNTEAFF. The CDR3 bases are TGTGCCAGCAGCGAGACTGAGGTGAACACTGAAGCTTTCTTT.

The chain recombines TRBV4-1 with TRBJ2-7; 7 nucleotides line up with TRBD1. This CDR3 has 15 residues. Trimming at V came to 1 base and at J to 3 bases, leaving 6 bases not matched to a gene. Per the germline V gene, CDR1 is MGHRA and CDR2 is YSYEKL. The CDR3 DNA sequence: TGCGCCAGCAGCCAAGGGCCGGGACAGAGCTACGAGCAGTACTTC. This sequence encodes CASSQGPGQSYEQYF.

CDR3 protein: CASTPDRNYGYTF. CDR3 bases: TGTGCCAGCACCCCGGACAGGAACTATGGCTACACCTTC. The J gene is TRBJ1-2, the V gene TRBV6-1; 7 bases line up with TRBD1. The CDR3 extends over 13 amino acids. Germline V lookup: CDR1 MNHNS, CDR2 SASEGT. The V gene end was trimmed by 7 bases and the J gene end by 2 bases; junction bases not matched to a gene: 4.

This clone was seen only a few times. The chain is built from TRBV5-1 and TRBJ2-7, with 7 bases aligning to TRBD1. Germline trimming cut 5 bases from V and 0 bases from J; bases unmatched to any gene: 5. Germline V gives CDR1 SGHRS, CDR2 YFSETQ. The CDR3 is 14 amino acids. In DNA form, the CDR3 reads TGCGCCAGCAGTAGACAGGGTGCCTCCTACGAGCAGTACTTC. Protein: CASSRQGASYEQYF.

The chain couples TRBV10-1 to TRBJ2-3; 11 bases line up with TRBD2. Trimming at V came to 3 bases and at J to 1 base, leaving 6 bases not matched to a gene. Looked up from germline, CDR1 is WNHNN and CDR2 is SYGVQD (reference sequence). The CDR3 runs 17 residues. Here the CDR3 reads CASSDGASGGRTDTQYF. The CDR3 DNA sequence: TGCGCCAGCAGTGATGGAGCTAGCGGGGGGCGCACAGATACGCAGTATTTT.

The chain joins TRBV5-8 to TRBJ1-2; TRBD1 might be the D (5 bases). V shed 4 bases and J shed 3 bases, with 19 bases lying between them. CDR3 size: 16 residues. The V gene's germline CDR1 is SGHTS and CDR2 YDEGEE. The CDR3: CASSPRRGVEDYGYTF. Written as DNA, the CDR3 is TGTGCCAGCAGCCCCCGGAGGGGAGTCGAGGACTATGGCTACACCTTC. The full variable domain, in which reference TRBV5-8 and TRBJ1-2 provide the parts outside the CDR3, is EAGVTQSPTHLIKTRGQQATLRCSPISGHTSVYWYQQALGLGLQFLLWYDEGEERNRGNFPPRFSGRQFPNYSSELNVNALELEDSALYLCASSPRRGVEDYGYTFGSGTRLTVV.

The chain combines TRBV4-1 with TRBJ1-2, with D unclear. The V end was cut by 0 bases, the J end by 4 bases, with 9 bases between. CDR1 is MGHRA, CDR2 YSYEKL, per germline. CDR3 length: 14 residues. CDR3 residues: CASSQDPSSYGYTF. CDR3 DNA: TGCGCCAGCAGCCAAGATCCGTCCAGCTATGGCTACACCTTC.

The chain combines TRBV11-2 with TRBJ1-2; 7 positions agree with TRBD1. Germline V gene lookup returns CDR1 SGHAT and CDR2 FQNNGV. The CDR3 covers 13 residues. V was pared by 4 bases and J by 8 bases, with 7 bases of the junction left unmatched. The CDR3 sequence is CASSSDRIKGYTF. CDR3 DNA: TGTGCCAGCAGCTCGGACAGGATAAAAGGCTACACCTTC.

V and J are TRBV6-1 and TRBJ2-5, with D perhaps TRBD1 or TRBD2 (5 bases each). The assigned J gene may be wrong: the sequence end matches TRBJ2-7 better. The length of the CDR3 is 14 residues. The germline CDR1 and CDR2 sequences are MNHNS and SASEGT. CDR3 in DNA: TGTGCCAGCAGTCGGGGTGGGGGCTCCTACGAGCAGTACTTC. Amino acid sequence: CASSRGGGSYEQYF.

This clone was observed once. The chain carries TRBV11-2 and TRBJ1-2; D is perhaps TRBD1 (5 bases). This CDR3 comprises 12 residues. Trimming took 3 bases from V and 6 from J, leaving 8 bases between them. CDR1 is SGHAT, CDR2 FQNNGV, per germline. In DNA form, the CDR3 reads TGTGCCAGCAGCTTTGGGGCGAATGGCTACACCTTC. This codes for CASSFGANGYTF.

The genes are TRBV7-6 and TRBJ2-1; TRBD2 aligns across 10 bases. CDR3 length equals 16 residues. CDR1 is SGHVS and CDR2 is FNYEAQ in the germline V gene. The V segment lost 5 bases and the J segment 2 bases; nucleotides outside the gene matches: 6. The CDR3 nucleotides read TGTGCCAGCAGCCCCTTAGCGGGGGGACCCTACAATGAGCAGTTCTTC. Encoded protein: CASSPLAGGPYNEQFF. The full variable domain, rest sourced from reference TRBV7-6 and TRBJ2-1, is GAGVSQSPRYKVTKRGQDVALRCDPISGHVSLYWYRQALGQGPEFLTYFNYEAQQDKSGLPNDRFSAERPEGSISTLTIQRTEQRDSAMYRCASSPLAGGPYNEQFFGPGTRLTVL.

The CDR3, as DNA: TGTGCCAGTAAGGTCGGGACAGGGTCCTCTCTTCCTATGTACAATGAGCAGTTCTTC. This codes for CASKVGTGSSLPMYNEQFF. The chain joins TRBV19 to TRBJ2-1; 9 nucleotides line up with TRBD1. The CDR3 runs to 19 residues. V gave up 7 bases and J gave up 4 bases; unmatched junction bases: 20. Per germline, CDR1 LNHDA and CDR2 SQIVND (reference sequence). Full variable domain (outside the CDR3, taken from reference TRBV19 and TRBJ2-1): DGGITQSPKYLFRKEGQNVTLSCEQNLNHDAMYWYRQDPGQGLRLIYYSQIVNDFQKGDIAEGYSVSREKKESFPLTVTSAQKNPTAFYLCASKVGTGSSLPMYNEQFFGPGTRLTVL.

This clone was recorded a few times. The chain has TRBV4-1 and TRBJ1-6; TRBD1 agrees at 9 bases. This CDR3 contains 17 residues. Trimming at V came to 2 bases and at J to 4 bases, leaving 6 bases not matched to a gene. The germline V gene has CDR1 MGHRA and CDR2 YSYEKL. This chain's CDR3 is CASSQITGGGYNSPLHF. CDR3 DNA: TGCGCCAGCAGCCAAATAACAGGGGGCGGATATAATTCACCCCTCCACTTT.

This clone occurred a few times. The chain joins TRBV20-1 to TRBJ1-1, with D unclear. CDR1 is DFQATT, CDR2 SNEGSKA, per germline (reference sequence). The CDR3 sequence is 11 residues long. Trimming pared 2 bases from V and 11 bases from J, leaving 12 bases between. CDR3: CSARWPARAFF. In DNA, the CDR3 is TGCAGTGCTAGATGGCCAGCTAGGGCTTTCTTT.

The rearrangement joins TRBV7-8 to TRBJ2-2; D unclear. V lost 2 bases to trimming and J lost 3 bases, with 7 bases between them. Per germline, CDR1 SGHVS and CDR2 FQNEAQ. The CDR3 totals 14 residues. Here the CDR3 DNA reads TGTGCCAGCAGCTTATCGGAGTACACCGGGGAGCTGTTTTTT. This encodes CASSLSEYTGELFF. The whole variable domain, filled in from reference TRBV7-8 and TRBJ2-2, reads GAGVSQSPRYKVAKRGQDVALRCDPISGHVSLFWYQQALGQGPEFLTYFQNEAQLDKSGLPSDRFFAERPEGSVSTLKIQRTQQEDSAVYLCASSLSEYTGELFFGEGSRLTVL.

J is TRBJ2-7 and V is TRBV5-6, with 9 nucleotides matching TRBD1. Germline CDR1 and CDR2: SGHDT and YYEEEE. Losses at the gene ends were 5 bases for V and 4 bases for J; bases not matched to a gene: 7. There are 14 residues in the CDR3. CDR3 DNA sequence: TGTGCCAGCAGGCCCCGACAGGGGGAATACGAGCAGTACTTC. The encoded protein is CASRPRQGEYEQYF. The full variable domain, in which reference TRBV5-6 and TRBJ2-7 provide the parts outside the CDR3, is DAGVTQSPTHLIKTRGQQVTLRCSPKSGHDTVSWYQQALGQGPQFIFQYYEEEERQRGNFPDRFSGHQFPNYSSELNVNALLLGDSALYLCASRPRQGEYEQYFGPGTRLTVT.

V gene TRBV9 combines with J gene TRBJ1-1, with D perhaps TRBD1 (6 bases). The V and J ends lost 4 bases and 1 base respectively, with 11 bases between them. The CDR3 contains 14 residues. The V gene's germline CDR1 is SGDLS and CDR2 YYNGEE. In DNA form, the CDR3 reads TGTGCCAGCAGCCCAGGACAGAGGAACACTGAAGCTTTCTTT. It yields the protein CASSPGQRNTEAFF. Combining the CDR3 with reference TRBV9 and TRBJ1-1 gives the whole variable domain DSGVTQTPKHLITATGQRVTLRCSPRSGDLSVYWYQQSLDQGLQFLIQYYNGEERAKGNILERFSAQQFPDLHSELNLSSLELGDSALYFCASSPGQRNTEAFFGQGTRLTVV.

The V gene is TRBV6-1, the J gene TRBJ1-5; D is unclear. V was trimmed by 2 bases and J by 7 bases, leaving 12 bases between them. The CDR3 runs 14 residues. Germline V lookup: CDR1 MNHNS, CDR2 SASEGT. The DNA for the CDR3 is TGTGCCAGCAGTGAATATGGAGGGCGACAGCCCCAGCATTTT. Its protein is CASSEYGGRQPQHF.

V is TRBV9 and J is TRBJ1-5; D might be TRBD1 (6 bases). This CDR3 comprises 15 residues. V was pared by 0 bases and J by 2 bases, with 9 bases between. CDR1 is SGDLS and CDR2 is YYNGEE in the germline V gene. The CDR3 protein is CASSVDAGGNQPQHF. The CDR3 DNA follows: TGTGCCAGCAGCGTAGATGCAGGGGGCAATCAGCCCCAGCATTTT.

The chain carries TRBV19 and TRBJ1-4; D perhaps matches TRBD1 (6 bases). Germline-derived CDR1 and CDR2 are LNHDA and SQIVND (reference sequence). This CDR3 contains 11 residues. Trimming cost V 6 bases and J 13 bases, with 12 bases left between them. The CDR3 sequence: CASSTGLGLFF. CDR3 sequence (DNA): TGTGCCAGTAGCACAGGGTTGGGACTGTTTTTT.

The chain carries TRBV7-9 and TRBJ1-3, with unresolved D. Trimming left V 7 bases short and J 0 bases short, with 19 bases between. Germline CDR1 SEHNR, CDR2 FQNEAQ (reference sequence). The CDR3 covers 17 residues. This CDR3 is CASTHRGDFISGNTIYF. CDR3 in DNA: TGTGCCAGCACCCATCGGGGAGACTTTATCTCTGGAAACACCATATATTTT.

The gene calls are TRBV19 and TRBJ2-3; 7 positions match TRBD1. The CDR3 loop spans 15 amino acids. V lost 7 bases, J lost 3 bases, and 10 bases stayed unmatched. Germline assignment: CDR1 LNHDA and CDR2 SQIVND (reference sequence). CDR3 DNA: TGTGCCAGTAAAGGTGACAGGGCCGTAACAGATACGCAGTATTTT. Amino acid sequence: CASKGDRAVTDTQYF.

There are a few counts of this clone. The chain links TRBV6-5 to TRBJ2-5; 8 nucleotides align to TRBD2. Germline V gene lookup returns CDR1 MNHEY and CDR2 SVGAGI. The length of the CDR3 is 13 residues. V trimming: 6 bases; J trimming: 4 bases; junction bases outside the gene matches: 4. The CDR3 protein is CASRRLATETQYF. The CDR3 nucleotides read TGTGCCAGCAGAAGACTAGCGACAGAGACCCAGTACTTC.

To note about this clone: This same CDR3 is encoded by further DNA sequences in the sample. This chain uses TRBV18 with TRBJ1-1; the D is unclear. CDR1 and CDR2 from the germline V gene are KGHSH and LQKENI. V dropped 6 bases and J dropped 1 base, with 6 bases sitting between them. The length of the CDR3 is 12 residues. The CDR3 protein is CASSTGNTEAFF. CDR3 sequence (DNA): TGTGCCAGCTCTACCGGGAACACTGAAGCTTTCTTT.

About this clone itself: An end of the junction differs from the germline gene, which may be a read error. CDR3 in amino acids: CASSPVLDTQYF. In nucleotides, the CDR3 is TGTGCTAGCAGCCCAGTCTTGGATACGCAGTATTTT. V is TRBV7-7 and J is TRBJ2-3; D gene ambiguous. This CDR3 region has 12 residues. Germline CDR1 is SSHAT and CDR2 is FNYEAQ (reference sequence).

The CDR3 reads CASSEGTGVKATEAFF. As DNA, the CDR3 is TGCGCCAGCAGTGAAGGGACAGGCGTCAAAGCGACTGAAGCTTTCTTT. This chain uses TRBV10-2 with TRBJ1-1, with 8 bases identical to TRBD1. With V trimmed by 3 bases and J by 5 bases, 11 bases remained unmatched. This CDR3 has 16 amino acids. From germline, CDR1 is WSHSY and CDR2 SAAADI.

The table lists this clone with a count of one. The chain links TRBV7-6 to TRBJ1-5; D uncertain. Trimming took 2 bases from V and 5 from J, leaving 10 bases between them. This CDR3 has 14 amino acids. Germline CDR1 is SGHVS and CDR2 is FNYEAQ. CDR3 sequence reads: CASSLLPGDQPQHF. CDR3 bases: TGTGCCAGCAGCTTACTACCGGGAGATCAGCCCCAGCATTTT.

The chain couples TRBV6-1 to TRBJ1-1; D may be TRBD1 (5 bases). Per germline, CDR1 MNHNS and CDR2 SASEGT. The CDR3 spans 14 residues. Trimming cost V 10 bases and J 5 bases, with 20 bases left between them. The CDR3: CATPRGGSGTEAFF. Written as DNA, the CDR3 is TGTGCCACTCCTCGGGGGGGGAGTGGGACTGAAGCTTTCTTT.

The CDR3 DNA reads TGTGCCAGCAGCGCGCGGGGGGGGGAGCAGTACTTC. The encoded protein is CASSARGGEQYF. This rearrangement joins TRBV9 to TRBJ2-7; TRBD2 aligns across 9 bases. V shed 3 bases, J shed 7 bases, and the junction held 2 bases outside the gene matches. The germline V gene has CDR1 SGDLS and CDR2 YYNGEE. The CDR3 is made up of 12 amino acids.

The rearrangement uses TRBV2 and TRBJ1-5; 8 bases align to TRBD1. After removal of 0 bases from V and 7 bases from J, the junction contained 11 bases not matched to a gene. CDR1 and CDR2 (germline): SNHLY, FYNNEI. The CDR3 contains 17 residues. CDR3 DNA sequence: TGTGCCAGCAGTGAAGCGCTTCGGGGACAGGCATCCCAGCCCCAGCATTTT. Translating it yields CASSEALRGQASQPQHF.

This chain links TRBV6-1 with TRBJ2-3; D is possibly TRBD1 (6 bases). CDR3 length: 17 residues. Germline CDR1 reads MNHNS; CDR2 reads SASEGT. V was trimmed by 0 bases and J by 0 bases, leaving 13 bases between them. CDR3 sequence: CASSEAVGTPSTDTQYF. The CDR3 region has the DNA TGTGCCAGCAGTGAAGCAGTTGGGACACCTAGCACAGATACGCAGTATTTT.

This clone was counted a single time. The rearrangement uses TRBV18 and TRBJ1-5; TRBD1 matches 11 bases. The CDR3 has 17 residues. V dropped 5 bases and J dropped 3; count of bases not matched to a gene: 9. The germline V gene has CDR1 KGHSH and CDR2 LQKENI. CDR3 protein: CASSGTGGISINQPQHF. The CDR3 DNA follows: TGTGCCAGCTCAGGGACAGGGGGAATCTCTATCAATCAGCCCCAGCATTTT.